The rows below give T cell receptor beta chains drawn from one sample of a study of T cell repertoires in cytomegalovirus infection. TCRdb processed the reads anew with MiXCR; each CDR3 protein has one entry. Counted here are approximately 390,000 distinct CDR3 sequences, about 35% occurring once; the ten biggest clones make up about 14%. These receptors have no known antigen. The source was cultured PBMCs, collected from culture after CMV antigen stimulation. The source of these receptors is a human donor in good health (CMV status not recorded). Some clones in this sample may be carry-over from other donors' samples. The conserved cysteine and the conserved F or W are not part of the CDR3 here.

v_call: TRBV20-1
j_call: TRBJ1-3
cdr3_aa: SAPPGDSISGNTIY

v_call: TRBV12-3/TRBV12-4
j_call: TRBJ2-5
cdr3_aa: ASSSRTSGRNVETQY

v_call: TRBV12-3/TRBV12-4
j_call: TRBJ1-1
cdr3_aa: ASSSETRTEAF

v_call: TRBV7-2
j_call: TRBJ2-1
cdr3_aa: ASSLLHSGLNEQF

v_call: TRBV7-2
j_call: TRBJ2-7
cdr3_aa: ASSLDGTRLY

v_call: TRBV7-8
j_call: TRBJ1-2
cdr3_aa: ASSLVAVGTDGYT

v_call: TRBV29-1
j_call: TRBJ1-5
cdr3_aa: SVGEGDQPQH

v_call: TRBV28
j_call: TRBJ1-3
cdr3_aa: ASSSPGQGTRNTIY

v_call: TRBV7-2
j_call: TRBJ1-4
cdr3_aa: ASSLARGKLF

v_call: TRBV29-1
j_call: TRBJ2-5
cdr3_aa: SVDASDRGETQY

v_call: TRBV27
j_call: TRBJ1-6
cdr3_aa: ASSLLGLENNSPLH

v_call: TRBV19
j_call: TRBJ2-1
cdr3_aa: ASTWTSGTNEQF

v_call: TRBV6-2/TRBV6-3
j_call: TRBJ1-5
cdr3_aa: ASSYPGQGSNQPQH

v_call: TRBV19
j_call: TRBJ1-1
cdr3_aa: ASRPNGNTEAF

v_call: TRBV23-1
j_call: TRBJ1-5
cdr3_aa: ATAMTLNQPQH

v_call: TRBV15
j_call: TRBJ2-3
cdr3_aa: ATSRDPGPDTQY

v_call: TRBV18
j_call: TRBJ1-2
cdr3_aa: ASSPGQGASYGYT

v_call: TRBV11-2
j_call: TRBJ1-2
cdr3_aa: ASSTGSGSPSNYGYT

v_call: TRBV7-3
j_call: TRBJ2-5
cdr3_aa: ASSLGLAETQY

v_call: TRBV7-2
j_call: TRBJ1-5
cdr3_aa: ASSPRWAYSNQPQH

v_call: TRBV6-8
j_call: TRBJ1-5
cdr3_aa: ASSYSNRVSQPQH

v_call: TRBV20-1
j_call: TRBJ2-2
cdr3_aa: SARGLAPSRGMF

v_call: TRBV7-2
j_call: TRBJ2-1
cdr3_aa: ASSFWTGGANNEQF

v_call: TRBV20-1
j_call: TRBJ2-3
cdr3_aa: SAKTLSASVTDTQY

v_call: TRBV11-2
j_call: TRBJ2-2
cdr3_aa: ASSSSVWQGATGELF

v_call: TRBV29-1
j_call: TRBJ1-1
cdr3_aa: SVSPGTGNTEAF

v_call: TRBV28
j_call: TRBJ1-1
cdr3_aa: ASSPPGEGYTEAF

v_call: TRBV7-2
j_call: TRBJ2-1
cdr3_aa: ASSLFHSSYNEQF

v_call: TRBV14
j_call: TRBJ2-3
cdr3_aa: ASSQEGGLEDTQY

v_call: TRBV4-3
j_call: TRBJ2-1
cdr3_aa: ASSQGGTNLYEQF

v_call: TRBV6-5
j_call: TRBJ2-3
cdr3_aa: ASSETSGPTDTQY

v_call: TRBV7-2
j_call: TRBJ2-5
cdr3_aa: ASRKGGSGETQY

v_call: TRBV7-6
j_call: TRBJ2-3
cdr3_aa: ASSSRIYTDTQY

v_call: TRBV20-1
j_call: TRBJ2-5
cdr3_aa: SASRDRGETQY

v_call: TRBV11-2
j_call: TRBJ2-1
cdr3_aa: ASSQNLANNEQF

v_call: TRBV5-1
j_call: TRBJ2-1
cdr3_aa: ASSPDTSGRQYNEQF

v_call: TRBV14
j_call: TRBJ2-2
cdr3_aa: ASSRRLGTGELF

v_call: TRBV7-2
j_call: TRBJ2-3
cdr3_aa: ASSEKLGRTQY

v_call: TRBV20-1
j_call: TRBJ2-3
cdr3_aa: SASRFTDTQY

v_call: TRBV28
j_call: TRBJ1-2
cdr3_aa: ASSLSTYRGFHT

v_call: TRBV7-2
j_call: TRBJ2-1
cdr3_aa: ASSLPGTRDEQF